This is a list of T cell receptor beta chains from one sample in a study of blood T cell repertoires in COVID-19. Generated by immunoSEQ multiplex PCR, the TCRdb table keeps only in-frame clones and is missing some. The table lists about 75,000 clones, approximately 80% of them singletons, with about a fifth in the top ten. Sequencing was done on a sample of peripheral blood. These receptors were taken from a woman in her fifties or sixties with acute or convalescent COVID-19. The CDR3 runs from the conserved cysteine through the conserved F or W. The order of the fields is J gene, V gene, D gene, clone size, CDR3 protein, CDR3 DNA. D genes are given only for firm matches. The size field is filled for only some rows; it gives once, few, many or a size class.

>TRBJ1-5|TRBV6-5|-|once
CATRGSGYSNQPQHF
TGTGCCACAAGAGGGTCGGGATATAGCAATCAGCCCCAGCATTTT
>TRBJ2-2|TRBV5-1|-|-
CASSPGADHTGELFF
TGCGCCAGCAGCCCTGGGGCGGACCACACCGGGGAGCTGTTTTTT
>TRBJ1-2|TRBV19|TRBD1|-
CASRTGSGYTF
TGTGCCAGTCGGACAGGAAGTGGCTACACCTTC
>TRBJ1-6|TRBV2|-|-
CASSEASVRMNSPLHF
TGTGCCAGCAGTGAAGCTTCTGTCAGGATGAATTCACCCCTCCACTTT
>TRBJ1-6|TRBV4-3|-|-
CASSQGTESSYNSPLHF
TGCGCCAGCAGCCAAGGAACAGAGAGCTCCTATAATTCACCCCTCCACTTT
>TRBJ1-4|TRBV30|-|-
CAGVYGSIGEKLFF
TGTGCTGGAGTGTACGGTTCGATTGGCGAAAAACTGTTTTTT
>TRBJ1-5|TRBV5-1|TRBD1|-
CASSRGTGNQPQHF
TGCGCCAGCAGCCGCGGGACAGGCAATCAGCCCCAGCATTTT
>TRBJ2-1|TRBV4-1|TRBD1|-
CASRSGTGRNEQFF
TGCGCCAGCAGGTCCGGGACAGGGCGGAATGAGCAGTTCTTC
>TRBJ1-2|TRBV2|TRBD1|-
CASSPTRTGGYGYTF
TGTGCCAGCAGTCCGACCCGGACAGGGGGCTACGGCTACACCTTC
>TRBJ1-2|TRBV19|-|-
CASSIQSGGNYGYTF
TGTGCCAGTAGTATACAATCCGGGGGGAACTATGGCTACACCTTC
>TRBJ2-5|TRBV2|TRBD2|-
CASVPLAGTETQYF
TGTGCCAGCGTTCCACTAGCGGGGACAGAGACCCAGTACTTC
>TRBJ2-7|TRBV12-3/TRBV12-4|-|-
CASSSPPPYEQYF
TGTGCCAGCAGTTCTCCTCCCCCTTACGAGCAGTACTTC
>TRBJ2-1|TRBV6-2/TRBV6-3|-|-
CASSYAGSSYNEQFF
TGTGCCAGCAGTTACGCCGGGAGCTCCTACAATGAGCAGTTCTTC
>TRBJ2-1|TRBV5-4|TRBD2|few
CASSLGWSSGRGEQFF
TGTGCCAGCAGCTTGGGGTGGTCTAGCGGGAGAGGTGAGCAGTTCTTC
>TRBJ1-1|TRBV7-9|-|-
CANSLGEGESTEAFF
TGTGCCAACAGCTTAGGTGAGGGGGAGAGCACTGAAGCTTTCTTT
>TRBJ2-7|TRBV11-2|-|-
CASSVQNEQYF
TGTGCCAGCAGCGTGCAGAACGAGCAGTACTTC
>TRBJ2-1|TRBV28|TRBD2|-
CASRGLAGGPASYNEQFF
TGTGCCAGCAGGGGACTAGCGGGAGGGCCGGCGTCCTACAATGAGCAGTTCTTC
>TRBJ1-6|TRBV19|TRBD1|-
CASSGTGSGTLHF
TGTGCCAGTAGTGGGACAGGGTCTGGAACCCTCCACTTT
>TRBJ2-5|TRBV5-6|TRBD1|-
CASSLETGTGQETQYF
TGTGCCAGCAGCTTGGAGACCGGGACAGGGCAAGAGACCCAGTACTTC
>TRBJ2-7|TRBV5-1|TRBD2|-
CASRTGGQVEYEQYF
TGCGCCAGCAGAACGGGGGGGCAGGTTGAGTACGAGCAGTACTTC
>TRBJ1-2|TRBV28|-|once
CASSLRSFDGYTF
TGTGCCAGCAGTTTAAGGAGCTTTGATGGCTACACCTTC
>TRBJ1-5|TRBV19|-|-
CASSLRGPSNQPQHF
TGTGCCAGTAGTCTCAGAGGGCCTAGCAATCAGCCCCAGCATTTT
>TRBJ2-3|TRBV6-2/TRBV6-3|-|-
CASSWTPAQHTQYF
TGTGCCAGCAGTTGGACTCCAGCCCAGCATACGCAGTATTTT
>TRBJ2-7|TRBV28|TRBD2|-
CASSLVGRGTSGTEQYF
TGTGCCAGCAGTTTAGTCGGGCGAGGGACTAGCGGGACCGAGCAGTACTTC